This T cell receptor (beta chain) was found in a study of T-cell memory formation after mild COVID-19. From the 5' RACE reads, TCRdb called clonotypes with MiXCR, one entry per CDR3 protein. Of 500,000 to 650,000 distinct CDR3 sequences listed, about 20% are singletons. This clonotype has more than one count but fewer than ten. The CDR3 is 15 amino acids. V shed 2 bases and J 5 bases; nucleotides not matched to a gene: 8. In germline, CDR1 is MNHEY, CDR2 SVGEGT. The sample was PBMCs or a T cell subset sorted from them (not recorded which). The chain uses TRBV6-2 or TRBV6-3 and TRBJ2-5; 7 nucleotides align to TRBD1. The sequence came from an adult woman who had mild COVID-19 (a few samples of this study predate the infection). Cell type and time point are not known. This chain's CDR3 is CASSYGEGGVETQYF. The CDR3 DNA reads as TGTGCCAGCAGTTACGGCGAAGGGGGCGTGGAGACCCAGTACTTC.